The entry below describes one TCR beta chain. Its antigen is unknown. This CDR3 is built from 11 residues. V lost 8 bases and J lost 5, with 9 bases in between. Germline CDR1 and CDR2: MDHEN and SYDVKM. Sequencing was limited to surgery cases with top T cell transcript signatures in brain tissue. Patients received at least one anti-epileptic drug before surgery. This table comes from immunoSEQ multiplex PCR, and its TCRdb copy is limited to in-frame clones, with some not included. This table holds tens of thousands of clones, roughly 91% found once. These data are taken from a study of brain T cells in children with intractable seizures. Study-wide findings and caveats: Only CDR3 sequence similarity suggested viral specificity, without known HCMV serostatus.

Sequenced material: peripheral blood, taken at surgery. J is TRBJ1-1 and V is TRBV28; no clear D. The receptor was derived from a boy under two years old with tuberous sclerosis and intractable seizures. In DNA, the CDR3 is TGTGCCAGCGCCCCCAAGACTGAAGCTTTCTTT. Translating gives CASAPKTEAFF.